The clone carrying this T cell receptor (beta chain) was seen many times. Its target is not known. This CDR3 has 12 amino acids. The V gene's germline CDR1 is KGHSH and CDR2 LQKENI. V lost 2 bases and J 7 bases, leaving 8 bases between the germline ends. Using a J-beta primer mix together with a sample-barcoded 5' primer, a second PCR was run for about 6 to 12 cycles. MiXCR was run by TCRdb on the 5' RACE reads, yielding one entry per CDR3 protein. The table has about 290,000 distinct CDR3 sequences, 27% seen once. This specimen comes from a study of blood T cells in healthy people across ages. Study-wide background: The template switching approach captured approximately one barcoded beta molecule for every two T cells.

Total RNA amounts of at least 5.5 micrograms were extracted per sample. Broader study findings: Per-million-T-cell TCR beta diversity fell roughly linearly with age. Possibly confounding the expanded clonotype changes was the fact that donor CMV status was unknown.

This clonotype was obtained from a woman aged 70 to 79 in good health. The sequencing sample was made of blood. V is TRBV18 and J is TRBJ1-2; tentatively, D is TRBD1 (6 bases). The chain's CDR3 is CASSPTGSGYTF. CDR3 in DNA: TGTGCCAGCTCACCAACAGGGAGTGGCTACACCTTC.